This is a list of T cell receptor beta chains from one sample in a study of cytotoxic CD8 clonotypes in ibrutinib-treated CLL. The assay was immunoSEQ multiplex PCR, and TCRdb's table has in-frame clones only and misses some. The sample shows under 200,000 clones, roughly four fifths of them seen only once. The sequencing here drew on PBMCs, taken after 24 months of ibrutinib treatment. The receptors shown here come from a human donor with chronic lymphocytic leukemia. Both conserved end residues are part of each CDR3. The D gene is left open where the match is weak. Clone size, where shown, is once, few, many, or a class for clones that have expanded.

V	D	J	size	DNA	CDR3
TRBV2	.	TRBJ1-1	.	TGTGCCAGCAGTGTCTTAGAGGCAGATAAAGCTTTCTTT	CASSVLEADKAFF
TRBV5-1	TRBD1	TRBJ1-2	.	TGCGCCAGCAGTTTGACCCCGGGACAGGGGCTTTCTAACTATGGCTACACCTTC	CASSLTPGQGLSNYGYTF
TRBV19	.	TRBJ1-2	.	TGTGCCAGTAGTACCCCCGTGTATGGCTACACCTTC	CASSTPVYGYTF
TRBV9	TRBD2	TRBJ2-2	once	TGTGCCAGCAGCGCACGCGGGGGGGCCTTAACCGGGGAGCTGTTTTTT	CASSARGGALTGELFF
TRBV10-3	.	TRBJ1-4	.	TGTGCCATTTCCCGGGGGGGAACTAATGAAAAACTGTTTTTT	CAISRGGTNEKLFF
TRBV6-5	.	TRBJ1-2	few	TGTGCCAGCAGTTACGTGGGGAGTGAACATGGCTACACCTTC	CASSYVGSEHGYTF
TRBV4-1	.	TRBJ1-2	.	TGCGCCAGCAGCCAAGATATCGGGACCACCCCAGACTATGGCTACACCTTC	CASSQDIGTTPDYGYTF
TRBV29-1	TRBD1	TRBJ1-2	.	TGCAGCGTTCTTGGGGACAGCCTCTATGGCTACACCTTC	CSVLGDSLYGYTF
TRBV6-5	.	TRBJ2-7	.	TGTGCCAGCAGTTACGATTCCAGGGTCGGGAACGAGCAGTACTTC	CASSYDSRVGNEQYF
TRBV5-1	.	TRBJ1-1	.	TGCGCCAGCAGCTTGGCCCTGAGGGACACTGAAGCTTTCTTT	CASSLALRDTEAFF
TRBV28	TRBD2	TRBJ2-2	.	TGTGCCAGCTTTGGGAGGGTGGGCACCGGGGAGCTGTTTTTT	CASFGRVGTGELFF
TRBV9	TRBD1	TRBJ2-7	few	TGTGCCAGCAGCGAGCACCAGACAGGGTCCGAGCAGTACTTC	CASSEHQTGSEQYF
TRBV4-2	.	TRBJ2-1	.	TGTGCCAGCAGCCAAGATTCCCCCTTGGGTTACTACAATGAGCAGTTCTTC	CASSQDSPLGYYNEQFF
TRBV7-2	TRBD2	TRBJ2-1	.	TGTGCCAGCAGCTTAGACGGGACTAGTAATGAGCAGTTCTTC	CASSLDGTSNEQFF
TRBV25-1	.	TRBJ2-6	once	TGTGCCAGCAGTGAAAGTAACTCTGGGGCCAACGTCCTGACTTTC	CASSESNSGANVLTF
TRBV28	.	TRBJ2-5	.	TGTGCCAGCAGTTTAGTGGCCCCAGGGGGGGAGACCCAGTACTTC	CASSLVAPGGETQYF
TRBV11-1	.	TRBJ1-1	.	TGTGCCAGCAGCCGCTTTAGCGGTGAAGCTTTCTTT	CASSRFSGEAFF
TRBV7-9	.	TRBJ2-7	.	TGTGCCAGCAGCTCTGACGAAAGGGATGAGCAGTACTTC	CASSSDERDEQYF
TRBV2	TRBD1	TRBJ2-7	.	TGTGCCAGCAGGTCAGGGGGCGCAGGGCAGTACTTC	CASRSGGAGQYF
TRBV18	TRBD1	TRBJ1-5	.	TGTGCCAGCTCATTAGGACAGGGAGGAAATCAGCCCCAGCATTTT	CASSLGQGGNQPQHF
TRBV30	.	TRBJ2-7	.	TGTGCCTGGAGAAAGGGTACTATCTACGAGCAGTACTTC	CAWRKGTIYEQYF
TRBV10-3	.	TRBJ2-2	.	TGTGCCATCATGCAGGGTACCGGGGAGCTGTTTTTT	CAIMQGTGELFF
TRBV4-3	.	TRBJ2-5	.	TGCGCCAGCAGCCAAGGAAGGGCCGACGAAGAGACCCAGTACTTC	CASSQGRADEETQYF
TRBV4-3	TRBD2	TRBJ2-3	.	TGCGCCAGCAGCCAAAAAATTGGACTAGCCGGCACAGATACGCAGTATTTT	CASSQKIGLAGTDTQYF
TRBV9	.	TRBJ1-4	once	TGTGCCAGCAGCCGAAGGACGGACACAACTAATGAAAAACTGTTTTTT	CASSRRTDTTNEKLFF
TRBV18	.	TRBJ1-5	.	TGTGCCAGCTCACAGGTCCAGGAGGGCCAGCCCCAGCATTTT	CASSQVQEGQPQHF
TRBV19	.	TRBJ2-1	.	TGTGCCAGTACGGACAGATACAATGAGCAGTTCTTC	CASTDRYNEQFF
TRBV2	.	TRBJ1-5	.	TGTGCCAGCAGTTACAGGGTGGAGGGCAATCAGCCCCAGCATTTT	CASSYRVEGNQPQHF
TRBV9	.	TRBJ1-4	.	TGTGCCAGCAGCGTAGCTGGGGGAGGTGAAAAACTGTTTTTT	CASSVAGGGEKLFF
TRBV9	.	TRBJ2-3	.	TGTGCCAGCAGCCTGAACTTCGGGGTGGCAGATACGCAGTATTTT	CASSLNFGVADTQYF
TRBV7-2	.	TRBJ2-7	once	TGTGCCAGCAGCCGCAGCTACGAGCAGTACTTC	CASSRSYEQYF
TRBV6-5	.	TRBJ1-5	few	TGTGCCAGCAGTCCTCAGGGGAATCAGCCCCAGCATTTT	CASSPQGNQPQHF
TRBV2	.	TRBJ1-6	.	TGTGCCAGCAGTGAATGGGGGCCCTCTTATTCCTATAATTCACCCCTCCACTTT	CASSEWGPSYSYNSPLHF
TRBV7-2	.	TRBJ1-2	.	TGTGCTAGCAGCCTCGGGGGGGAAAACTATGGCTACACCTTC	CASSLGGENYGYTF
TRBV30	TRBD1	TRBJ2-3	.	TGTGCCTGGAGGATCACAGGGGGGCCGGATACGCAGTATTTT	CAWRITGGPDTQYF
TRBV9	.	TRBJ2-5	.	TGTGCCAGCAGTAGAGAGTGGGGACTCGGGGAGACCCAGTACTTC	CASSREWGLGETQYF
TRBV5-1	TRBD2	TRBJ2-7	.	TGCGCCAGCAGCCGCGGACTAGCGGGTAAGACGGGTTACGAGCAGTACTTC	CASSRGLAGKTGYEQYF
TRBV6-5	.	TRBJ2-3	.	TGTGCCAGCAGCCTGGTAATTACAGATACGCAGTATTTT	CASSLVITDTQYF
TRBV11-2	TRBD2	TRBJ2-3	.	TGTGCCAGCAGCCCGGGGGGGAGCTCCGATACGCAGTATTTT	CASSPGGSSDTQYF